The 27 T cell receptor beta chains in this list originate from one sample, sequenced in a study of cytomegalovirus exposure and HLA in healthy donors. The protocol was immunoSEQ multiplex PCR, while the TCRdb copy is restricted to in-frame clones and leaves out a portion. The sample holds some 130,000 clones; about 94% are singletons and the top ten take 1.8%. The sequencing input was PBMCs. All receptors derive from a man between 18 and 29 years old in good health and CMV-seropositive.

The chain combines TRBV2 with TRBJ2-5; 7 bases line up with TRBD1. Germline V gene sequence: CDR1 SNHLY, CDR2 FYNNEI. The junction had 14 bases not matched to a gene; V was cut back by 6 bases and J by 1 base. CDR3 length: 17 amino acids. CDR3 sequence: CASSHRTGLGLQETQYF. The CDR3 DNA reads TGTGCCAGCAGCCACCGGACAGGTCTTGGACTCCAAGAGACCCAGTACTTC. Supplemented by reference TRBV2 and TRBJ2-5, the full variable domain reads EPEVTQTPSHQVTQMGQEVILRCVPISNHLYFYWYRQILGQKVEFLVSFYNNEISEKSEIFDDQFSVERPDGSNFTLKIRSTKLEDSAMYFCASSHRTGLGLQETQYFGPGTRLLVL.

The J gene is TRBJ2-7, the V gene TRBV27, with D unclear. Per germline, CDR1 MNHEY and CDR2 SMNVEV (reference sequence). The CDR3 loop spans 13 amino acids. Between the trimmed V and J ends, which lost 4 bases and 4 bases, there was a span of 11 bases. The CDR3 DNA sequence: TGTGCCAGCAGTTGGTCGATAGCTTACGAGCAGTACTTC. As protein: CASSWSIAYEQYF.

This clone was seen more than once but under ten times. The chain has TRBV2 and TRBJ2-7; 9 positions match TRBD1. Per germline, CDR1 SNHLY and CDR2 FYNNEI. The CDR3 runs 12 residues. V shed 7 bases, J shed 8 bases, and the junction held 6 bases outside the gene matches. The CDR3 sequence is CASTPGTGQQYF. CDR3 DNA: TGTGCCAGCACCCCAGGGACAGGGCAGCAGTACTTC.

The V call is TRBV28, the J call TRBJ2-7; TRBD1 might be the D (6 bases). The V end lost 7 bases, the J end lost 3 bases, and 16 bases lay between the germline ends. Germline CDR1 is MDHEN and CDR2 is SYDVKM. The CDR3 is made up of 14 amino acids. CDR3 bases: TGTGCCAGCACGTTAGGCAGGGGCATCTACGAGCAGTACTTC. This encodes CASTLGRGIYEQYF.

The gene calls are TRBV6-5 and TRBJ1-1; the D is unclear. Germline CDR1 and CDR2: MNHEY and SVGAGI. V dropped 0 bases and J dropped 5 bases, with 10 bases sitting between them. This CDR3 contains 14 residues. In DNA, the CDR3 is TGTGCCAGCAGTTACTCAGCGGGGATAACTGAAGCTTTCTTT. It is translated as CASSYSAGITEAFF.

This sequence joins TRBV7-9 and TRBJ1-2, with 8 bases matching TRBD1. Germline V gives CDR1 SEHNR, CDR2 FQNEAQ (reference sequence). The CDR3 contains 15 residues. Trimming cost V 3 bases and J 0 bases; bases outside gene matches: 3. CDR3 in amino acids: CASSLGTGSNYGYTF. The CDR3 coding sequence is TGTGCCAGCAGCTTGGGGACAGGCTCTAACTATGGCTACACCTTC.

The CDR3 DNA is TGTGCCAGCATGGGGGGACAGGGAAGGACAGATACGCAGTATTTT. Protein sequence: CASMGGQGRTDTQYF. The rearrangement uses TRBV25-1 and TRBJ2-3; the match to TRBD1 covers 9 bases. Looked up from germline, CDR1 is MGHDK and CDR2 is SYGVNS. This CDR3 comprises 15 residues. Unmatched junction bases numbered 8, after V lost 7 bases and J lost 3 bases.

The chain couples TRBV5-8 to TRBJ1-2, with 7 positions matching TRBD1. The CDR3 runs to 17 residues. Germline-derived CDR1 and CDR2 are SGHTS and YDEGEE. V was clipped by 2 bases and J by 4 bases; unmatched bases: 14. CDR3 in amino acids: CASSFLARQGDPYGYTF. The CDR3 bases are TGTGCCAGCAGCTTTTTGGCCCGACAGGGCGATCCCTATGGCTACACCTTC.

V is TRBV5-1 and J is TRBJ2-5; 7 bases are shared with TRBD2. The CDR3 is 16 residues long. Germline CDR1 reads SGHRS; CDR2 reads YFSETQ. V lost 2 bases to trimming and J lost 3 bases; unmatched junction nucleotides: 10. CDR3 sequence (DNA): TGCGCCAGCAGCTTTGGGAATAGCGGGTTTAAAGAGACCCAGTACTTC. It specifies CASSFGNSGFKETQYF.

The chain joins TRBV19 to TRBJ2-7; D perhaps matches TRBD2 (6 bases). This CDR3 is 13 amino acids long. The V end was cut by 5 bases, the J end by 4 bases, with 12 bases between. Germline CDR1 LNHDA, CDR2 SQIVND (reference sequence). The chain's CDR3 is CASSPAGPYEQYF. The CDR3, as DNA: TGTGCCAGTAGTCCGGCGGGACCGTACGAGCAGTACTTC.

CDR3 nucleotide sequence: TGTGCCAGCAGCCCGGCGACAGGCTCTGGAAACACCATATATTTT. Translating gives CASSPATGSGNTIYF. The gene calls are TRBV7-7 and TRBJ1-3, with D possibly being TRBD1 (6 bases). This CDR3 is 15 amino acids long. Germline V CDR1 and CDR2: SSHAT, FNYEAQ (reference sequence). V was cut by 5 bases and J by 0 bases, with 11 bases left in between.

This clone was found once. J is TRBJ2-5 and V is TRBV9, with D perhaps matching TRBD2 (5 bases). V was shortened by 2 bases and J by 4 bases, with 6 bases between the two germline ends. The V gene's germline CDR1 is SGDLS and CDR2 YYNGEE. The CDR3 consists of 12 residues. CDR3 in DNA: TGTGCCAGCAGCGTCGGAGGAGAGACCCAGTACTTC. This gives the protein CASSVGGETQYF.

The chain carries TRBV29-1 and TRBJ2-1; 16 bases match TRBD2. The V and J ends lost 1 base and 9 bases, in that order; junction bases with no gene match: 9. The CDR3 contains 17 residues. The V gene's germline CDR1 is SQVTM and CDR2 ANQGSEA. CDR3 in DNA: TGCAGCGTTGAAGGGGGACTAGCGGGAGGGCGGGAAGGTGAGCAGTTCTTC. This translates into CSVEGGLAGGREGEQFF.

The chain recombines TRBV11-2 with TRBJ2-5; weak D call: TRBD1 (6 bases). Trimming took 1 base from V and 2 from J, leaving 8 bases between them. The CDR3 runs 14 residues. The V gene's germline CDR1 is SGHAT and CDR2 FQNNGV. The CDR3 region is CASSLVQGQETQYF. The CDR3 nucleotides read TGTGCCAGCAGCTTAGTGCAGGGGCAAGAGACCCAGTACTTC.

J is TRBJ2-5 and V is TRBV25-1, with no clear D. Looked up from germline, CDR1 is MGHDK and CDR2 is SYGVNS. The CDR3 spans 10 residues. V lost 6 bases and J 5 bases, leaving 4 bases between the germline ends. CDR3 amino acids: CASREETQYF. DNA for the CDR3: TGTGCCAGCAGGGAGGAGACCCAGTACTTC.

The rearrangement uses TRBV10-3 and TRBJ2-7; D is uncertain. The CDR3 is 14 residues long. Germline V gene sequence: CDR1 ENHRY, CDR2 SYGVKD. Deletions cut 6 bases from V and 5 bases from J, with 17 bases between. For the CDR3, the DNA is TGTGCCATCAGGAGACTCGCCCAAGTCGACGAGCAGTACTTC. It specifies CAIRRLAQVDEQYF.

The V gene is TRBV28, the J gene TRBJ1-4; D is perhaps TRBD1 (6 bases). Between the trimmed V and J ends, which lost 9 bases and 8 bases, there was a span of 19 bases. Germline V gene sequence: CDR1 MDHEN, CDR2 SYDVKM. The CDR3 covers 14 residues. The chain's CDR3 is CASPLGGAGEKLFF. The CDR3 DNA sequence: TGTGCCAGTCCCCTCGGGGGGGCGGGGGAAAAACTGTTTTTT. The whole variable domain, remainder taken from reference TRBV28 and TRBJ1-4, is DVKVTQSSRYLVKRTGEKVFLECVQDMDHENMFWYRQDPGLGLRLIYFSYDVKMKEKGDIPEGYSVSREKKERFSLILESASTNQTSMYLCASPLGGAGEKLFFGSGTQLSVL.

The CDR3 loop reads CAWTRALYNEQFF. In DNA, the CDR3 is TGTGCCTGGACGAGGGCCCTTTACAATGAGCAGTTCTTC. The chain is built from TRBV30 and TRBJ2-1; possible D gene TRBD2, 5 bases. V lost 4 bases, J lost 4 bases, and 11 bases lay in between. Germline V gene sequence: CDR1 GTSNPN, CDR2 SVGIG (reference sequence). The CDR3 covers 13 residues.

The chain joins TRBV2 to TRBJ2-7; TRBD2 is a possible D gene (6 bases). Germline CDR1 reads SNHLY; CDR2 reads FYNNEI. V was clipped by 2 bases and J by 0 bases, with 17 bases between them. The CDR3 runs 17 residues. CDR3 DNA: TGTGCCAGCAGTGAAAGGATCAGCGGGTCCATCTCCTACGAGCAGTACTTC. This encodes CASSERISGSISYEQYF.

This clone occurred a few times. The genes are TRBV28 and TRBJ2-7; D may be TRBD1 (6 bases). The CDR3 consists of 13 residues. The germline gives CDR1 MDHEN, CDR2 SYDVKM. Trimming stripped 6 bases from V and 3 bases from J, with 12 bases between. CDR3 coding DNA: TGTGCCAGCAGGGGCAGGGGCTTCTACGAGCAGTACTTC. Amino acids: CASRGRGFYEQYF.

V is TRBV28 and J is TRBJ2-4, with D possibly being TRBD1 (6 bases). Trimming stripped 6 bases from V and 9 bases from J, with 15 bases between. CDR3 length equals 13 residues. CDR1 and CDR2 (germline): MDHEN, SYDVKM. The CDR3 protein is CASRTGSESIQYF. The CDR3 DNA reads as TGTGCCAGCAGAACAGGGTCAGAAAGCATTCAGTACTTC.

The chain recombines TRBV5-6 with TRBJ2-1, with no clear D. Germline CDR1 is SGHDT and CDR2 is YYEEEE. Trimming removed 2 bases from V and 4 bases from J, with 10 bases in between. The CDR3 consists of 14 residues. In DNA form, the CDR3 reads TGTGCCAGCAGCTTCTTACACCGTTACAATGAGCAGTTCTTC. It yields the protein CASSFLHRYNEQFF. The full variable domain, its missing parts supplied by reference TRBV5-6 and TRBJ2-1, is DAGVTQSPTHLIKTRGQQVTLRCSPKSGHDTVSWYQQALGQGPQFIFQYYEEEERQRGNFPDRFSGHQFPNYSSELNVNALLLGDSALYLCASSFLHRYNEQFFGPGTRLTVL.

This clone was seen a single time. The rearrangement uses TRBV5-1 and TRBJ1-1; D gene ambiguous. The germline CDR1 and CDR2 sequences are SGHRS and YFSETQ. The V end was cut by 0 bases, the J end by 1 base, with 10 bases between. The CDR3 is 15 residues long. The CDR3 DNA follows: TGCGCCAGCAGCTTGGCGGGGTCTGCGAACACTGAAGCTTTCTTT. Protein sequence: CASSLAGSANTEAFF.

V is TRBV4-2 and J is TRBJ2-7; D is perhaps TRBD2 (5 bases). There are 13 residues in the CDR3. Deletions cut 2 bases from V and 5 bases from J, with 10 bases between. CDR1 and CDR2 (germline): LGHNA, YNFKEQ. The CDR3 DNA follows: TGTGCCAGCAGCCAATGGGCGGGTAACGAGCAGTACTTC. Its translation: CASSQWAGNEQYF.

The rearrangement links TRBV6-6 to TRBJ2-1; the match to TRBD2 covers 14 bases. CDR3 length: 14 residues. Germline assignment: CDR1 MNHNY and CDR2 SVGAGI (reference sequence). Trimming at V came to 6 bases and at J to 8 bases, leaving 3 bases not matched to a gene. CDR3 in amino acids: CASRKGLAGDEQFF. The CDR3 DNA sequence: TGTGCCAGCAGGAAGGGACTAGCGGGAGATGAGCAGTTCTTC.

The chain couples TRBV4-2 to TRBJ1-1, with 10 bases aligning to TRBD1. Losses at the gene ends were 2 bases for V and 4 bases for J; bases not matched to a gene: 4. This CDR3 spans 15 amino acids. Germline CDR1 and CDR2: LGHNA and YNFKEQ. The DNA for the CDR3 is TGTGCCAGCAGCCAATCGGGACAGGGGAGCACTGAAGCTTTCTTT. Residues: CASSQSGQGSTEAFF.

The rearrangement uses TRBV27 and TRBJ2-1; perhaps TRBD2 as D (7 bases). Germline assignment: CDR1 MNHEY and CDR2 SMNVEV (reference sequence). Trimming shortened V by 6 bases and J by 6 bases, and 18 bases separated the two germline ends. This CDR3 comprises 15 residues. The DNA of the CDR3 is TGTGCCAGCAGATGGACTAGGGGGGTGAGCAATGAGCAGTTCTTC. Translating gives CASRWTRGVSNEQFF.